This paragraph reports one T cell receptor beta chain. This record comes from a study of OX40 agonist ivuxolimab in advanced cancers. Overall study: Dose-escalation patients' cancers were hepatocellular carcinoma, melanoma, renal cell or head and neck cancer.

The CDR3 spans 14 residues. Germline CDR1 reads MDHEN; CDR2 reads SYDVKM. Trimming shortened V by 7 bases and J by 0 bases, and 12 bases separated the two germline ends. Produced via immunoSEQ multiplex PCR; TCRdb's table is partial and in-frame only. The table includes some 65,000 clones, around 90% detected once. On cycle 4 day 1 and cycle 7 day 1, as well as at baseline, blood was sampled. The origin of this receptor is an adult with an advanced solid tumor such as melanoma, head and neck, liver or kidney cancer. The chain is built from TRBV28 and TRBJ1-1; a possible D gene is TRBD1 (6 bases). The sequences come from CD4+ or CD8+ T cells sorted from blood, collected in a trial of the OX40 agonist ivuxolimab. CDR3 DNA sequence: TGTGCCAGCATTCAAGGGGGAATGAACACTGAAGCTTTCTTT. Translation gives CASIQGGMNTEAFF.